This TCR beta chain was recovered during a study of identical twins. A note on this clonotype: Its target is not known.

Study results and limitations: The models gave estimates that fell short of the out-of-frame TCR alpha sharing seen in monozygotic twins. Twins' surplus sharing was weaker for beta out-of-frame sequences.

The CDR3 is 15 residues long. Trimming left V 10 bases short and J 2 bases short, with 20 bases between. Germline V gene sequence: CDR1 MNHNS, CDR2 SASEGT. TCRdb reanalysed the 5' RACE reads using MiXCR and keeps one entry per CDR3 protein. The sample lists under 900,000 distinct CDR3 sequences; approximately 13% were seen once. This same sample was also taken into another study, of yellow fever vaccine responses in identical twins. That work contributes: Reportedly, twins showed a vaccine T cell response that looked partly convergent and partly personalized.

The sample was PBMCs. This rearrangement joins TRBV6-1 to TRBJ2-5, with a possible D match to TRBD1 (6 bases). This sequence originates from a woman aged 18-29 years in good health. CDR3 sequence reads: CATSPGQTLQETQYF. As DNA, the CDR3 is TGTGCCACCAGCCCCGGACAGACTCTTCAAGAGACCCAGTACTTC.